This TCR beta chain was recorded in a study of cytomegalovirus exposure and HLA in healthy donors. Trimming took off 0 bases at V and 3 bases at J, with 12 bases between the two ends. This CDR3 region has 15 residues. Germline V CDR1 and CDR2: SGHTS, YDEGEE. Vbeta (60) and Jbeta (13) primers were used in the PCR. Repertoires were generated with immunoSEQ multiplex PCR, while TCRdb's copy carries only in-frame clones and drops some. Among roughly 54,000 clones listed, around four fifths were seen once. The receptor comes from a man over 45 in good health and CMV-seronegative. This rearrangement joins TRBV5-8 to TRBJ1-1; unclear D gene. The sample comprised PBMCs. The CDR3 protein is CASSLGSFSDTEAFF. CDR3 in DNA: TGTGCCAGCAGCTTGGGGAGCTTCAGCGACACTGAAGCTTTCTTT.